This TCR beta chain emerged from a study of identical twins. The CDR3 covers 12 residues. The V gene lost 3 bases and the J gene lost 5 bases, with 10 bases spanning the gap. The germline gives CDR1 SQVTM, CDR2 ANQGSEA. Study-level points and caveats: With beta out-of-frame sequences, excess sharing by twins was weaker. Sequences that were out-of-frame, alpha and twin-shared displayed an excess of low generation probability.

A universal primer site was incorporated via template switching, and the cDNA contained unique molecular identifiers. Via MiXCR, TCRdb re-called the 5' RACE reads, giving one row per CDR3 protein. This table has 240,000 or so distinct CDR3 sequences, 12% appearing once. This clonotype was seen repeatedly, ten times or more. The antigen remains undetermined. A further study also used this sample, focusing on yellow fever vaccine responses in identical twins.

The chain recombines TRBV29-1 with TRBJ2-5; D ambiguous. Sample: memory (CD45RO+) T cells sorted from blood. The sequence was obtained from a woman aged 18-35 years in good health. The CDR3 is CSVESLGETQYF. In nucleotides, the CDR3 is TGCAGCGTTGAGTCGTTGGGTGAGACCCAGTACTTC.